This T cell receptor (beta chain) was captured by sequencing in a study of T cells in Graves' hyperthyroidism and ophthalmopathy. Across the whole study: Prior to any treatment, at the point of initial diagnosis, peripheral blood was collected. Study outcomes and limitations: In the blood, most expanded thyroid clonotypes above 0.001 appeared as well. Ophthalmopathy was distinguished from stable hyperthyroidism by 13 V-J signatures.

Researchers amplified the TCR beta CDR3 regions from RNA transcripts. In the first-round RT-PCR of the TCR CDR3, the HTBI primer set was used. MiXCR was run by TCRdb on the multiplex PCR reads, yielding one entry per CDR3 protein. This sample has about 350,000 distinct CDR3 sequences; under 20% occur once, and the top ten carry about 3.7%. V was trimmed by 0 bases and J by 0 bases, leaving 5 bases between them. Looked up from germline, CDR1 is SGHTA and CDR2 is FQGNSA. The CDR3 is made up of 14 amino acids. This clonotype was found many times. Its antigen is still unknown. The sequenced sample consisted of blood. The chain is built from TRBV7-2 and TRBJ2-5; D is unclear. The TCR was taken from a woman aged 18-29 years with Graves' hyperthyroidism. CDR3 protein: CASSLASYQETQYF. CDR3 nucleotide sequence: TGTGCCAGCAGCTTAGCCTCGTACCAAGAGACCCAGTACTTC. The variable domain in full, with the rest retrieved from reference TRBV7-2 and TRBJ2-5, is GAGVSQSPSNKVTEKGKDVELRCDPISGHTALYWYRQSLGQGLEFLIYFQGNSAPDKSGLPSDRFSAERTGGSVSTLTIQRTQQEDSAVYLCASSLASYQETQYFGPGTRLLVL.